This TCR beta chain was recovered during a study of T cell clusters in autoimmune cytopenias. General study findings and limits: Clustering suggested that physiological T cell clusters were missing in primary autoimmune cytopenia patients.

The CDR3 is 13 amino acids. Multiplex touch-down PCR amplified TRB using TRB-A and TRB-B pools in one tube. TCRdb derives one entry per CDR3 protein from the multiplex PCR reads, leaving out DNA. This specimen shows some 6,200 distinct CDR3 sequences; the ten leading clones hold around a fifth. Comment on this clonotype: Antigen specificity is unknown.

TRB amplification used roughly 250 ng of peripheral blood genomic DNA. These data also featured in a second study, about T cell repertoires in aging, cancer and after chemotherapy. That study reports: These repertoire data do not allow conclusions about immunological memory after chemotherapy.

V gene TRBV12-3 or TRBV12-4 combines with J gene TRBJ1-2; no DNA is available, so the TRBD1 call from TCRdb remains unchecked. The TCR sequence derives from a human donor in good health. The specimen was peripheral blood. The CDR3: CASSLEGGSGYTF.